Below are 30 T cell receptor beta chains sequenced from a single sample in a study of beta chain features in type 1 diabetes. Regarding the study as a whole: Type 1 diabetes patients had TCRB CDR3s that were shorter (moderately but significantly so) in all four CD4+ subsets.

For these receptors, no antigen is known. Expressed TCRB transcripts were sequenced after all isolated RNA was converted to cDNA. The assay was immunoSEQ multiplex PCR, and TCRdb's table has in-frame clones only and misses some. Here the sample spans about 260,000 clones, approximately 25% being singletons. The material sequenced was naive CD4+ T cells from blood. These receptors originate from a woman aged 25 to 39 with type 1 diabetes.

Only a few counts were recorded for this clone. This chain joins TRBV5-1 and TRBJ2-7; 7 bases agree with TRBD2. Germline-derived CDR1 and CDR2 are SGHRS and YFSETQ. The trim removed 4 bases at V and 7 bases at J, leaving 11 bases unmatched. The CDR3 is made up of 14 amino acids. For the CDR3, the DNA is TGCGCCAGCAGCGGATTAGCGGGCCAGGGTGAGCAGTACTTC. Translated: CASSGLAGQGEQYF.

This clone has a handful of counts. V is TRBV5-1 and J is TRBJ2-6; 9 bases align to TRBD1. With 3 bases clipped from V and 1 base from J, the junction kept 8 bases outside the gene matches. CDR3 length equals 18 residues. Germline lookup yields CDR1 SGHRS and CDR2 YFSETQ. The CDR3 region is CASSSTGGVVSGANVLTF. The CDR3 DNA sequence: TGCGCCAGCAGCTCCACAGGGGGCGTAGTTTCTGGGGCCAACGTCCTGACTTTC.

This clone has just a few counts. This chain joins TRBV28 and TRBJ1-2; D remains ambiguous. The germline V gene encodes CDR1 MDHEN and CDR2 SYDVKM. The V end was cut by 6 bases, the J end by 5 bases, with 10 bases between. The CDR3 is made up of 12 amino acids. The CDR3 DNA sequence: TGTGCCAGCAGGCCGGGTTCATATGGCTACACCTTC. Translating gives CASRPGSYGYTF.

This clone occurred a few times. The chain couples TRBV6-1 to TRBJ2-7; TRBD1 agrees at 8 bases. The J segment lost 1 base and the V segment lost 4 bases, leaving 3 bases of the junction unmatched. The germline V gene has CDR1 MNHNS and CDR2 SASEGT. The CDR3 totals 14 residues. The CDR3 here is CASSARTGSYEQYF. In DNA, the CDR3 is TGTGCCAGCAGTGCCAGGACAGGGTCCTACGAGCAGTACTTC.

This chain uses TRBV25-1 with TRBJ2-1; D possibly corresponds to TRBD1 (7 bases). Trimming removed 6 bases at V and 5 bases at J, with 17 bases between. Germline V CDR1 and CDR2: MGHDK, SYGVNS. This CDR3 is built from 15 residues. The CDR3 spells CASRPRGTANNEQFF. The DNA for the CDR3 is TGTGCCAGCAGGCCCCGCGGGACAGCTAACAATGAGCAGTTCTTC.

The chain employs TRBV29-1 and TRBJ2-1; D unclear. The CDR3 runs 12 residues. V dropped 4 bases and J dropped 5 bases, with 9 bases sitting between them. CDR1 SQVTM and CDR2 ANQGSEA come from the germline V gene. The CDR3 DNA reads TGCAGCGTTGGAGCAATTCACAATGAGCAGTTCTTC. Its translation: CSVGAIHNEQFF.

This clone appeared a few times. Here the CDR3 reads CASSVGLAVNTGELFF. As DNA, the CDR3 is TGTGCCAGCAGCGTAGGACTAGCGGTTAACACCGGGGAGCTGTTTTTT. The chain combines TRBV9 with TRBJ2-2, with 9 bases identical to TRBD2. CDR3 length: 16 residues. The V segment lost 0 bases and the J segment 2 bases; nucleotides outside the gene matches: 2. CDR1 SGDLS and CDR2 YYNGEE come from the germline V gene.

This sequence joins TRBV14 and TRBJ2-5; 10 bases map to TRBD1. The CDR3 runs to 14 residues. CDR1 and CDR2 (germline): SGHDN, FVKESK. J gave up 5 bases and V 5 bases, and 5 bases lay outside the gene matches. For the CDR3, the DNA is TGTGCCAGCAGCGGGGACAGGGGAACCGAGACCCAGTACTTC. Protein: CASSGDRGTETQYF.

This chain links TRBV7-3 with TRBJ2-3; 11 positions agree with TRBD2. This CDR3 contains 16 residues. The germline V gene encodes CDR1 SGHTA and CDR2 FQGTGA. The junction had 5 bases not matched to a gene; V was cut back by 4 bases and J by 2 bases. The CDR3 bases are TGTGCCAGCAGCTCCCCACTAGCGGGAGCCACAGATACGCAGTATTTT. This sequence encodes CASSSPLAGATDTQYF.

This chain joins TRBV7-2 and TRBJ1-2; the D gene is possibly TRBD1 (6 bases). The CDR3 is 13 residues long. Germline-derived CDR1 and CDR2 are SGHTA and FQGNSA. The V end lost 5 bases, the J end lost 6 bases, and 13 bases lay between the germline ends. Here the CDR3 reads CASSIRTDDGYTF. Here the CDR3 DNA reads TGTGCCAGCAGCATAAGGACAGATGATGGCTACACCTTC.

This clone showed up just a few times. This CDR3 is CASSSTRSGANVLTF. CDR3 nucleotides: TGTGCCAGCAGCTCAACGCGATCTGGGGCCAACGTCCTGACTTTC. The chain recombines TRBV5-6 with TRBJ2-6; the D is unclear. V was pared by 3 bases and J by 1 base, with 8 bases between. Germline assignment: CDR1 SGHDT and CDR2 YYEEEE. There are 15 residues in the CDR3.

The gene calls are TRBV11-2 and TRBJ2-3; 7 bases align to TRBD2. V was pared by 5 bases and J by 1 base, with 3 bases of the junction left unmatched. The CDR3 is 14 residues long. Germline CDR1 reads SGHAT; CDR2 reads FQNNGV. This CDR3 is CASSPTSGTDTQYF. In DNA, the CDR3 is TGTGCCAGCAGCCCAACTAGCGGCACAGATACGCAGTATTTT.

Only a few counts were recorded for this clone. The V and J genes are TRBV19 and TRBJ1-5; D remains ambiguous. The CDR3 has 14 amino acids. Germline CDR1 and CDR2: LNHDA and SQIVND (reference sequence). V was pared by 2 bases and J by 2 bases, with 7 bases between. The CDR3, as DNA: TGTGCCAGTAGTATAACGAGGGGCAATCAGCCCCAGCATTTT. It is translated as CASSITRGNQPQHF.

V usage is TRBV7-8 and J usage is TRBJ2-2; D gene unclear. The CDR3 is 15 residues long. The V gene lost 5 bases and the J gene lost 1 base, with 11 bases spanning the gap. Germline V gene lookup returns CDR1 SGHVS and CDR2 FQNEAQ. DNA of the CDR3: TGTGCCAGCAGCGCCTACTCAGGGAACACCGGGGAGCTGTTTTTT. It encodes CASSAYSGNTGELFF. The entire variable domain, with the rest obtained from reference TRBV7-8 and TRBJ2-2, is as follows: GAGVSQSPRYKVAKRGQDVALRCDPISGHVSLFWYQQALGQGPEFLTYFQNEAQLDKSGLPSDRFFAERPEGSVSTLKIQRTQQEDSAVYLCASSAYSGNTGELFFGEGSRLTVL.

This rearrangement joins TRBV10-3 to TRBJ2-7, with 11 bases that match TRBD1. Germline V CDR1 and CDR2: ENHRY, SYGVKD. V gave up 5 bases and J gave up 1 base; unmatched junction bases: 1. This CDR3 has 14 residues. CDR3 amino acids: CAISWDRGSYEQYF. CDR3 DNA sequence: TGTGCCATCAGTTGGGACAGGGGGTCCTACGAGCAGTACTTC.

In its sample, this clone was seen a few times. In DNA, the CDR3 is TGTGCCAGCAGTGATTGGACAGGGGCGGGGAATGAGCAGTTCTTC. It specifies CASSDWTGAGNEQFF. The V and J genes are TRBV25-1 and TRBJ2-1, with TRBD1 matching 9 bases. This CDR3 contains 15 residues. CDR1 MGHDK and CDR2 SYGVNS come from the germline V gene. V dropped 3 bases and J dropped 7; count of bases not matched to a gene: 7.

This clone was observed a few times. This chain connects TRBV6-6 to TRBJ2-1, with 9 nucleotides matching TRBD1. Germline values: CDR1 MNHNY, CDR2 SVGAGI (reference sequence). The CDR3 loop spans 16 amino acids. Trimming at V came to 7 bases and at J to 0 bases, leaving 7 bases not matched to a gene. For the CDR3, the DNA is TGTGCCAGCACCCACTCGACAGGGGGCTCCTACAATGAGCAGTTCTTC. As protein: CASTHSTGGSYNEQFF.

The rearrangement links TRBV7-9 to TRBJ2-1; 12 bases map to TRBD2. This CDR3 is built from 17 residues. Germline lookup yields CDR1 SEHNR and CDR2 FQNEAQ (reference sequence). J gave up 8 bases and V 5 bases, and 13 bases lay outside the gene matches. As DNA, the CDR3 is TGTGCCAGCAGCCATTCTAGCGGGAGGGCGAATGGTGATGAGCAGTTCTTC. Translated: CASSHSSGRANGDEQFF.

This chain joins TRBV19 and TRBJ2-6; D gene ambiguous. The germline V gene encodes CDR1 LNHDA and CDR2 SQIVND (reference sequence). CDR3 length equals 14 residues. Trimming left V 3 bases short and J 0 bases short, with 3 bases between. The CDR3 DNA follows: TGTGCCAGTAGTATTCTCTCTGGGGCCAACGTCCTGACTTTC. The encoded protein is CASSILSGANVLTF.

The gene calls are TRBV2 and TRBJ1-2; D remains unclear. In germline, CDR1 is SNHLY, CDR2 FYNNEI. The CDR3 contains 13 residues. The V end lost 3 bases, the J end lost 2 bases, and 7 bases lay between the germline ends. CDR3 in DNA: TGTGCCAGCAGTGAGGGAGGGAACTATGGCTACACCTTC. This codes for CASSEGGNYGYTF.

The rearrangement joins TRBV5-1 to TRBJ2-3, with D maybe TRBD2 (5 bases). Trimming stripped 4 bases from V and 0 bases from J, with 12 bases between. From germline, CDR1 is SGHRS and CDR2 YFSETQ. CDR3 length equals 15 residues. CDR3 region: CASSPPGSSTDTQYF. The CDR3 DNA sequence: TGCGCCAGCAGCCCCCCGGGGTCGAGCACAGATACGCAGTATTTT.

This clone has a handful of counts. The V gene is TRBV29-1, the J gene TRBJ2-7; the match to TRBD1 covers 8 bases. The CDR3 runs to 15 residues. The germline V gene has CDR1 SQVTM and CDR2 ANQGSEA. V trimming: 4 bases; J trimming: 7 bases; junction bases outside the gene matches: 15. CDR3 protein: CSVAGQGFPPSEQYF. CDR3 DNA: TGCAGCGTTGCAGGACAGGGTTTCCCCCCTAGTGAGCAGTACTTC.

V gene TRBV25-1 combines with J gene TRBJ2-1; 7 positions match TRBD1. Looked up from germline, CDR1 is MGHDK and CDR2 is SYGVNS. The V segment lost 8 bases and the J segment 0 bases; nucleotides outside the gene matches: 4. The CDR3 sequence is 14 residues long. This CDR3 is CASQGDRSYNEQFF. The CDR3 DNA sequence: TGTGCCAGCCAGGGGGACCGCTCCTACAATGAGCAGTTCTTC.

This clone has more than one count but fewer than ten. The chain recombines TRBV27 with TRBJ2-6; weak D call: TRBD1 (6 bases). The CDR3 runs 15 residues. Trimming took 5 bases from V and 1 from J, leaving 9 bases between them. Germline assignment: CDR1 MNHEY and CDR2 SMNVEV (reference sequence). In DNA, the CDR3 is TGTGCCAGCAGTCCCAGGGGATCTGGGGCCAACGTCCTGACTTTC. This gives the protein CASSPRGSGANVLTF.

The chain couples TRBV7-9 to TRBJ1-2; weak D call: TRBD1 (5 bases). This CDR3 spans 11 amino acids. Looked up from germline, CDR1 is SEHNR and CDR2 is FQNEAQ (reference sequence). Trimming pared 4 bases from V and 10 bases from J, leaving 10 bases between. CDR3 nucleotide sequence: TGTGCCAGCAGCTCCGGACAACCCTACACCTTC. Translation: CASSSGQPYTF.

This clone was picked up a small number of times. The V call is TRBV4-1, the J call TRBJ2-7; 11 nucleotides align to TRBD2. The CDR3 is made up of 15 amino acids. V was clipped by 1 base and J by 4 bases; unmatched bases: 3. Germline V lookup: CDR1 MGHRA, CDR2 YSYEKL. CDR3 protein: CASSQGLAGLYEQYF. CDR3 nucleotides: TGCGCCAGCAGCCAAGGACTAGCGGGGCTATACGAGCAGTACTTC.

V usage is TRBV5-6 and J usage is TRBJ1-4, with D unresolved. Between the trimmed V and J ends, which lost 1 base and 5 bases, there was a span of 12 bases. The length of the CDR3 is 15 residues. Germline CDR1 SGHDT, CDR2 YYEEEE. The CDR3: CASSLLPGGNEKLFF. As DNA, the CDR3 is TGTGCCAGCAGCTTGCTGCCAGGAGGGAATGAAAAACTGTTTTTT.

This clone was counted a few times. Here the CDR3 reads CSVDPRVSEQFF. CDR3 coding DNA: TGCAGCGTTGATCCGCGGGTAAGCGAGCAGTTCTTC. The rearrangement joins TRBV29-1 to TRBJ2-1; D possibly corresponds to TRBD2 (5 bases). V was cut by 3 bases and J by 10 bases, with 13 bases left in between. CDR1 is SQVTM, CDR2 ANQGSEA, per germline. The CDR3 is 12 amino acids.

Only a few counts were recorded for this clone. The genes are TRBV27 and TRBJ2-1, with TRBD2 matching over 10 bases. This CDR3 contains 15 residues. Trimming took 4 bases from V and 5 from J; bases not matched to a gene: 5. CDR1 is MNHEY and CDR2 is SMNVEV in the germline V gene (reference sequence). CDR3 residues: CASSSRTSGDNEQFF. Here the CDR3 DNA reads TGTGCCAGCAGTTCCCGGACTAGCGGAGACAATGAGCAGTTCTTC.

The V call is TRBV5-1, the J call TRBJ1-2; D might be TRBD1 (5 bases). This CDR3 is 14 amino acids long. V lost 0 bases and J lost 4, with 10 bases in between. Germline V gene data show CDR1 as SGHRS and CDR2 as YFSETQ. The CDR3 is CASSLGQGFYGYTF. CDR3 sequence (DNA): TGCGCCAGCAGCTTGGGGCAGGGATTCTATGGCTACACCTTC.